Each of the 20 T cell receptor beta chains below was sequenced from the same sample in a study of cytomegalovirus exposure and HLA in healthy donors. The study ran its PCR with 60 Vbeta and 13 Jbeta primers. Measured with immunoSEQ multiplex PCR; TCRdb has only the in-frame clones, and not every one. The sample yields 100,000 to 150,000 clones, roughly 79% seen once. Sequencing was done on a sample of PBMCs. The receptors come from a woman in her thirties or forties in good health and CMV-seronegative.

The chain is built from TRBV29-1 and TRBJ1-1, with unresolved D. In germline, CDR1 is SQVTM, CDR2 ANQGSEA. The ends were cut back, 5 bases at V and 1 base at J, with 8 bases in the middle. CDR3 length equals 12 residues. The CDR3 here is CSVFEGNTEAFF. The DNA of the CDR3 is TGCAGCGTTTTTGAGGGGAACACTGAAGCTTTCTTT.

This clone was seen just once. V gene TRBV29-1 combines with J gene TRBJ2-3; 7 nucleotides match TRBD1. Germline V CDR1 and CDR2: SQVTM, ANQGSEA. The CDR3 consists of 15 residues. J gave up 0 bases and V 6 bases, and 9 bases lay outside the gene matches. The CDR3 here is CSVVDRTGSTDTQYF. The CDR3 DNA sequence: TGCAGCGTAGTGGACAGGACGGGTAGCACAGATACGCAGTATTTT.

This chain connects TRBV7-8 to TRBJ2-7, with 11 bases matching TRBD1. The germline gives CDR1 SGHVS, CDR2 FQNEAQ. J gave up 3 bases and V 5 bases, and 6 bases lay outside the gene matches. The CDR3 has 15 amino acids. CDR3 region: CASSLGQGAGYEQYF. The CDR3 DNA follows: TGTGCCAGCAGCCTAGGACAGGGGGCAGGCTACGAGCAGTACTTC.

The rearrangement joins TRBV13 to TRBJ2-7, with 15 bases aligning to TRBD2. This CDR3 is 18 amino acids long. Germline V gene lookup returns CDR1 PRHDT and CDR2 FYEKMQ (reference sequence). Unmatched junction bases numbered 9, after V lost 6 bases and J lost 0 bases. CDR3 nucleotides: TGTGCCAGCAGTCATGGACTAGCGGGGGGGGGAGTCTCCTACGAGCAGTACTTC. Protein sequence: CASSHGLAGGGVSYEQYF.

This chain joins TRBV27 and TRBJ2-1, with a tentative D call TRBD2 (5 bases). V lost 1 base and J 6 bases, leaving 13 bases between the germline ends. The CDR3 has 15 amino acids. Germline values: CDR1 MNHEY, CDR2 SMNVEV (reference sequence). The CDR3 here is CASSLLDFPPNEQFF. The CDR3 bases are TGTGCCAGCAGTTTATTGGACTTCCCCCCCAATGAGCAGTTCTTC.

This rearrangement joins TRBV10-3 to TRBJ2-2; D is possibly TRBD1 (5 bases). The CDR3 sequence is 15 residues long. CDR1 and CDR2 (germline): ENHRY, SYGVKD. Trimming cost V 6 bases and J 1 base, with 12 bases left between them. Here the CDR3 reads CAISGHQLNTGELFF. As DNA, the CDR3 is TGTGCCATCAGCGGACACCAACTGAACACCGGGGAGCTGTTTTTT.

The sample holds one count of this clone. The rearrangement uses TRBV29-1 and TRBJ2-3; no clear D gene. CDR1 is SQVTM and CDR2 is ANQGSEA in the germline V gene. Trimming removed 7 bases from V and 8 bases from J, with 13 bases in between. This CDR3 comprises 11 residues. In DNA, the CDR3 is TGCAGCGACATGACTGGTAGTACGCAGTATTTT. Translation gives CSDMTGSTQYF.

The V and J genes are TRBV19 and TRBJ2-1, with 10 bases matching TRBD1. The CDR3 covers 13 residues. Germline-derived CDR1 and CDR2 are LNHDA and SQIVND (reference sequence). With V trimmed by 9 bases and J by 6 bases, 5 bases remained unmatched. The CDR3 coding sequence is TGTGCCAGCTTAGGGACAGGGGTCAATGAGCAGTTCTTC. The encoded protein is CASLGTGVNEQFF.

CDR3: CASSSGLAGPYNEQFF. For the CDR3, the DNA is TGTGCCAGCAGCTCCGGACTAGCGGGTCCCTACAATGAGCAGTTCTTC. The chain carries TRBV5-8 and TRBJ2-1; 11 bases map to TRBD2. Germline loops: CDR1 SGHTS, CDR2 YDEGEE. After removal of 3 bases from V and 2 bases from J, the junction contained 4 bases not matched to a gene. The CDR3 consists of 16 residues.

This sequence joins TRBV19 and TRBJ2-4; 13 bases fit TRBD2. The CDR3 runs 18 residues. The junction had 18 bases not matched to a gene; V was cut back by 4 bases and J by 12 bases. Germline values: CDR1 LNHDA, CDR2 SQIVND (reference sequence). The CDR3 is CASSRLAGGSFPSDSQYF. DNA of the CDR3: TGTGCCAGTAGTAGACTAGCGGGGGGCTCTTTCCCCTCGGACAGTCAGTACTTC.

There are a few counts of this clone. The CDR3 loop is CASKTGAGNTEAFF. The CDR3, as DNA: TGCGCCAGCAAGACAGGGGCTGGGAACACTGAAGCTTTCTTT. The rearrangement joins TRBV5-1 to TRBJ1-1, with 8 positions matching TRBD1. Germline CDR1 is SGHRS and CDR2 is YFSETQ. V shed 6 bases and J 1 base; nucleotides not matched to a gene: 5. The CDR3 has 14 residues.

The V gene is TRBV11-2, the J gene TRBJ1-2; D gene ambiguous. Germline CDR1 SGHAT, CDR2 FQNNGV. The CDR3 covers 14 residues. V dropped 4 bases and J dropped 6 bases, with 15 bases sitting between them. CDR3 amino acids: CASSSGRVVDGYTF. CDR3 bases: TGTGCCAGCAGCTCGGGGAGGGTCGTAGATGGCTACACCTTC.

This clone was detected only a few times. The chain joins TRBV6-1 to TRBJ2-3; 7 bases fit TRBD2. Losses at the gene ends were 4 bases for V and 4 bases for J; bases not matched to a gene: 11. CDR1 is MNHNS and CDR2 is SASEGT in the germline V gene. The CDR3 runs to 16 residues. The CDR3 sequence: CASSVSGGGSPDTQYF. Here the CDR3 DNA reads TGTGCCAGCAGTGTCTCTGGCGGGGGAAGCCCAGATACGCAGTATTTT.

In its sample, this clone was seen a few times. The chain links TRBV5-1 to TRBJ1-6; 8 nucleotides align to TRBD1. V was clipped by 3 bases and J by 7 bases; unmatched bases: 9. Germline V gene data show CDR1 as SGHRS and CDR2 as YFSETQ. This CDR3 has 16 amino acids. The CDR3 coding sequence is TGCGCCAGCAGCTACTCCCTGACAGGGGAAAATTCACCCCTCCACTTT. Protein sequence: CASSYSLTGENSPLHF. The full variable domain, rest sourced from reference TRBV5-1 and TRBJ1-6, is KAGVTQTPRYLIKTRGQQVTLSCSPISGHRSVSWYQQTPGQGLQFLFEYFSETQRNKGNFPGRFSGRQFSNSRSEMNVSTLELGDSALYLCASSYSLTGENSPLHFGNGTRLTVT.

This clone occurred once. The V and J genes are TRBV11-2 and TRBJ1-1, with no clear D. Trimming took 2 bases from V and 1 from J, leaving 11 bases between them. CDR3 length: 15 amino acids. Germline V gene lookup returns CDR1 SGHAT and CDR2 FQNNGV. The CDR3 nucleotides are TGTGCCAGCAGCTTAAAGGTCGGCGGGAACACTGAAGCTTTCTTT. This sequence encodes CASSLKVGGNTEAFF. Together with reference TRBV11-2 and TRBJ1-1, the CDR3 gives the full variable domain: EAGVAQSPRYKIIEKRQSVAFWCNPISGHATLYWYQQILGQGPKLLIQFQNNGVVDDSQLPKDRFSAERLKGVDSTLKIQPAKLEDSAVYLCASSLKVGGNTEAFFGQGTRLTVV.

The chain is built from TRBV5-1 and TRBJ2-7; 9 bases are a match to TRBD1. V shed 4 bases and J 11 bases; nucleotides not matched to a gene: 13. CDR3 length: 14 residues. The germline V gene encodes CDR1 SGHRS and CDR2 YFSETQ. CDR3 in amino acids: CASSKGQGGLLEYF. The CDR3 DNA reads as TGCGCCAGCAGCAAGGGACAGGGCGGGTTGTTGGAGTACTTC.

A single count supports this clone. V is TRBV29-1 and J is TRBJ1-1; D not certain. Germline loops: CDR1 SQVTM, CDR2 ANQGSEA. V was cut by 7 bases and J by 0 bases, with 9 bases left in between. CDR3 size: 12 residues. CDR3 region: CSGTVLNTEAFF. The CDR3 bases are TGCAGCGGCACGGTATTGAACACTGAAGCTTTCTTT.

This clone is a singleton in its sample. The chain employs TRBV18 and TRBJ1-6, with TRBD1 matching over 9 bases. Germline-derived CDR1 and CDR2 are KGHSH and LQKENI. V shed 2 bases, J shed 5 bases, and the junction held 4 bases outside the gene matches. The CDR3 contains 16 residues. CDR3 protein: CASSPRGQGDNSPLHF. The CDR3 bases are TGTGCCAGCTCACCAAGGGGACAGGGCGATAATTCACCCCTCCACTTT.

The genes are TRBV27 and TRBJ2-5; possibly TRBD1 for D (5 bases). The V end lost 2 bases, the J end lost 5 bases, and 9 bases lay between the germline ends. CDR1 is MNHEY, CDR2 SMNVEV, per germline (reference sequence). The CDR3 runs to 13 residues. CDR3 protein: CASSLSRAETQYF. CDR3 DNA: TGTGCCAGCAGTTTAAGCAGGGCGGAGACCCAGTACTTC.

CDR3: CASSQDWREIADTQYF. For the CDR3, the DNA is TGCGCCAGCAGCCAAGATTGGCGGGAGATCGCAGATACGCAGTATTTT. The rearrangement uses TRBV4-1 and TRBJ2-3; 7 bases align to TRBD2. CDR3 length: 16 amino acids. Trimming at V came to 0 bases and at J to 4 bases, leaving 7 bases not matched to a gene. The germline V gene has CDR1 MGHRA and CDR2 YSYEKL.